Below, 21 T cell receptor beta chains from the same sample are listed, as sequenced in a study of tumor-infiltrating lymphocytes in primary liver carcinoma. Making TCR beta cDNA involved around 540 ng total RNA and a constant-region primer. Three-round nested multiplex PCR performed with slightly modified ARM-PCR produced the TCR beta libraries. Primers for the first two PCR rounds were TRBV1-TRBV30 forward primers and a C-beta reverse primer (approximately 10 cycles per round). TCRdb reprocessed the multiplex PCR reads via MiXCR and lists one record per CDR3 protein. The data show fewer than 400,000 distinct CDR3 sequences, with 65% seen just once and more than 8.5% held by the top ten. The researchers obtained blood RNA from unsorted whole blood and also extracted germline DNA. Sequenced input: peripheral blood. Receptors originate from a man aged 35 to 55 with primary liver carcinoma and hepatitis B virus infection.

Concerning this clonotype itself: A much larger clone differs by one base, so this may be a read error. This is likely a read error, given that the CDR3 carries no conserved phenylalanine or tryptophan at its end. No DNA is shown, since the ends of the CDR3 on it are uncertain; the CDR3 is the one TCRdb lists. The rearrangement joins TRBV5-1 to TRBJ1-1. Ends included, the CDR3 has 13 residues. Germline V gene sequence: CDR1 SGHRS, CDR2 YFSETQ. The CDR3 sequence: CASSPEYLEYGFY.

The V gene is TRBV7-9, the J gene TRBJ2-3; TRBD1 or TRBD2 may be the D gene (5 bases each). Germline V lookup: CDR1 SEHNR, CDR2 FQNEAQ (reference sequence). V shed 6 bases and J shed 6 bases, with 16 bases lying between them. The CDR3 is 14 residues long. The CDR3 DNA sequence: TGTGCCAGCAGACCCGGGGCTGGTCCGGATACGCAGTATTTT. Its protein is CASRPGAGPDTQYF.

With respect to this clonotype: The junction shows a germline mismatch at one end, possibly a read error. The gene calls are TRBV11-3 and TRBJ2-1; D might be TRBD2 (5 bases). The germline gives CDR1 SGHNT, CDR2 YENEEA. CDR3 length: 15 amino acids. As DNA, the CDR3 is TGTGCCAGCAGCTTATCAGGAGGCGCCTACAATGTGCAGTTCTTC. Residues: CASSLSGGAYNVQFF.

Concerning this clonotype itself: This may come from a read error, since a much larger clone is one base off. The chain couples TRBV12-3 or TRBV12-4 to TRBJ2-1; D is uncertain. This CDR3 has 14 amino acids. With 7 bases removed from V and 3 bases from J, the gap between germline ends came to 13 bases. CDR3: CASTPNPGYNEQFF. The CDR3 DNA reads as TGTGCCAGCACCCCTAACCCTGGCTACAATGAGCAGTTCTTC.

This clonotype was counted a few times. The rearrangement uses TRBV11-2 and TRBJ2-3, with 11 bases fitting TRBD2. With V trimmed by 6 bases and J by 5 bases, 16 bases remained unmatched. Germline V CDR1 and CDR2: SGHAT, FQNNGV. The CDR3 contains 18 residues. The DNA for the CDR3 is TGTGCCAGCAGATCCCAAGGTAGACTAGCGGGACCTGGAGATACGCAGTATTTT. Its protein is CASRSQGRLAGPGDTQYF.

As to this clonotype: One end of the junction fails to match germline, which may point to a read error. V is TRBV28 and J is TRBJ2-4; D remains unclear. The CDR3 sequence is 15 residues long. The germline V gene encodes CDR1 MDHEN and CDR2 SYDVKM. The CDR3 bases are TGTGCCACCAGCCCTCCCAGGTTGGCCAGAAACATTCAGTACTTC. Translated: CATSPPRLARNIQYF.

Comments on this clonotype: An end of the junction does not agree with germline; a read error may underlie this. This chain connects TRBV11-1 to TRBJ1-6, with D unclear. CDR3 length: 13 residues. Germline V gives CDR1 SGHAT, CDR2 FQDESV (reference sequence). The CDR3 loop reads CASSFEGNSLLHF. The CDR3 nucleotides read TGTGCCAGCAGCTTCGAGGGTAACTCACTCCTCCACTTT.

Concerning this clonotype: The junction departs from germline at one end; a sequencing error may be responsible. The gene calls are TRBV5-4 and TRBJ2-3; 7 bases align to TRBD1. The CDR3 is 15 residues long. Germline V CDR1 and CDR2: SGHNT, YYREEE (reference sequence). Written as DNA, the CDR3 is TGTGCCAGCAGCTTCCCGGGACAGTCGACAGATTCGCAGTATTTT. Protein product: CASSFPGQSTDSQYF.

V and J are TRBV4-1 and TRBJ2-3; 9 nucleotides match TRBD2. V lost 4 bases to trimming and J lost 0 bases; unmatched junction nucleotides: 5. Germline V gene lookup returns CDR1 MGHRA and CDR2 YSYEKL. This CDR3 contains 16 residues. CDR3 sequence: CASSRWTSDSTDTQYF. For the CDR3, the DNA is TGCGCCAGCAGCCGGTGGACTAGCGATAGCACAGATACGCAGTATTTT.

Comment on this clonotype: A much larger clone lies one base from this, so it may be a read error. This sequence joins TRBV7-8 and TRBJ2-7, with TRBD2 as a possible D gene (5 bases). The length of the CDR3 is 15 residues. Trimming removed 2 bases at V and 3 bases at J, with 14 bases between. The germline gives CDR1 SGHVS, CDR2 FQNEAQ. As DNA, the CDR3 is TGTGCCAGCAGCTTAACAACGGTAGCGAACTACGAGCAGTACTTC. Amino acid sequence: CASSLTTVANYEQYF.

A word on this clonotype: It may be a read error: a sequence one base away is much more abundant. The chain employs TRBV29-1 and TRBJ2-7; 7 bases line up with TRBD2. Per germline, CDR1 SQVTM and CDR2 ANQGSEA. The length of the CDR3 is 14 residues. The V gene end was trimmed by 6 bases and the J gene end by 1 base; junction bases not matched to a gene: 9. The CDR3 DNA sequence: TGCAGCGTCCGCATGGCTAGCGGTTCCTACGAGCAGTACTTC. Translated: CSVRMASGSYEQYF.

This clonotype was detected only once. The V gene is TRBV25-1, the J gene TRBJ1-2; D perhaps matches TRBD1 (6 bases). The CDR3 runs to 16 residues. The germline gives CDR1 MGHDK, CDR2 SYGVNS. V was shortened by 7 bases and J by 0 bases, with 18 bases between the two germline ends. The CDR3 here is CASKRGDTPSNYGYTF. The CDR3 DNA reads as TGTGCCAGCAAGAGGGGGGACACCCCTTCTAACTATGGCTACACCTTC.

In the case of this clonotype: Just one base apart from a much larger clone, this may be a read error. Lacking the conserved final phenylalanine or tryptophan, this CDR3 likely reflects a read error. This chain uses TRBV6-2 or TRBV6-3 with TRBJ2-7, with D unresolved. Trimming left V 10 bases short and J 6 bases short, with 19 bases between. CDR1 is MNHEY and CDR2 is SVGEGT in the germline V gene. This CDR3 region has 13 residues. The CDR3 sequence: CAISPYRPSEQYL. The CDR3 region has the DNA TGTGCCATCAGCCCTTACCGGCCAAGCGAGCAGTACCTC.

As to this clonotype: A much larger clone sits a single nucleotide away, making a read error possible. The gene calls are TRBV10-3 and TRBJ2-1; D is possibly TRBD2 (6 bases). Trimming took off 4 bases at V and 12 bases at J, with 13 bases between the two ends. Germline lookup yields CDR1 ENHRY and CDR2 SYGVKD. The CDR3 spans 12 residues. CDR3 nucleotides: TGTGCCATCAGTGCAACTAGCCATGGGCAGTTCTTC. Translating it yields CAISATSHGQFF.

The chain combines TRBV29-1 with TRBJ1-1; the D is unclear. CDR3 length: 13 amino acids. Germline values: CDR1 SQVTM, CDR2 ANQGSEA. V was pared by 4 bases and J by 0 bases, with 9 bases between. The CDR3 sequence is CSVGALLNTEAFF. The CDR3 bases are TGCAGCGTTGGCGCCCTACTGAACACTGAAGCTTTCTTT. Variable domain in full (rest from reference TRBV29-1 and TRBJ1-1): SAVISQKPSRDICQRGTSLTIQCQVDSQVTMMFWYRQQPGQSLTLIATANQGSEATYESGFVIDKFPISRPNLTFSTLTVSNMSPEDSSIYLCSVGALLNTEAFFGQGTRLTVV.

As concerns this clonotype: A single base separates this from a much larger clone, so it may be a read error. The rearrangement joins TRBV6-6 to TRBJ2-7; TRBD2 aligns across 9 bases. After removal of 10 bases from V and 5 bases from J, the junction contained 3 bases not matched to a gene. Germline V CDR1 and CDR2: MNHNY, SVGAGI (reference sequence). CDR3 length: 11 residues. This CDR3 is CATGTSNEQYF. As DNA, the CDR3 is TGTGCCACGGGGACTAGCAACGAGCAGTACTTC.

This clonotype was picked up a small number of times. This chain uses TRBV10-1 with TRBJ2-1; D unclear. Germline values: CDR1 WNHNN, CDR2 SYGVQD (reference sequence). V was cut by 3 bases and J by 5 bases, with 14 bases left in between. The length of the CDR3 is 15 residues. CDR3 amino acids: CASSEGSAGHNEQFF. Here the CDR3 DNA reads TGCGCCAGCAGTGAAGGATCGGCTGGTCACAATGAGCAGTTCTTC.

As for this clonotype: This may be a read error, as it is one base from a much larger clone. CDR3 in amino acids: CASNDEWPGELFF. The CDR3 region has the DNA TGTGCCAGCAATGATGAATGGCCCGGGGAGCTGTTTTTT. This chain joins TRBV6-1 and TRBJ2-2, with unresolved D. V lost 7 bases and J lost 6, with 12 bases in between. The CDR3 is made up of 13 amino acids. Germline CDR1 and CDR2: MNHNS and SASEGT.

A remark on this clonotype: A read error may be the cause here, since a much bigger clone is one base away. The chain is built from TRBV4-1 and TRBJ1-1; D remains ambiguous. Germline V gene data show CDR1 as MGHRA and CDR2 as YSYEKL. The V end lost 7 bases, the J end lost 1 base, and 16 bases lay between the germline ends. The CDR3 has 15 amino acids. CDR3 sequence (DNA): TGCGCCAGCAACCACGGTAGGATAACGAACACTGAAGCTTTCTTT. Encoded protein: CASNHGRITNTEAFF.

Turning to this clonotype: At one end the junction does not follow the germline gene, possibly because of a read error. The CDR3 nucleotides read TGTGCCAGCAGCTTAGGTTCCTCTGGGGCCAGCGTCCTGACCTTC. This gives the protein CASSLGSSGASVLTF. This chain joins TRBV11-1 and TRBJ2-6, with a tentative D call TRBD1 (5 bases). From germline, CDR1 is SGHAT and CDR2 FQDESV (reference sequence). The CDR3 extends over 15 amino acids.

For this clonotype: A clone one base away is much larger, so this may be a read error. This rearrangement joins TRBV6-2 or TRBV6-3 to TRBJ2-3; 7 bases agree with TRBD2. Germline CDR1 MNHEY, CDR2 SVGEGT. There are 16 residues in the CDR3. J gave up 4 bases and V 4 bases, and 11 bases lay outside the gene matches. The CDR3 region is CASSFGLVGVPDTQYF. As DNA, the CDR3 is TGTGCCAGCAGTTTTGGACTAGTGGGAGTCCCAGATACGCAGTATTTT.